This T cell receptor (beta chain) was recovered during a study of regulatory T cells in long-lasting Graves disease. Time point reported: persistent/refractory GD, antithyroid drugs over 5 years with positive TRAb. RNA extracted from PBMCs served as the sequencing template. The diagnosis of Graves' disease used American Thyroid Association guidelines. The germline V gene has CDR1 MNHNS and CDR2 SASEGT. The length of the CDR3 is 10 residues. TCR beta libraries were built with iRepertoire HTBI primers and Arm-PCR of CDR3 regions. TCRdb recomputed calls from the multiplex PCR reads with MiXCR, one row per CDR3 protein. The table has 300,000 to 350,000 distinct CDR3 sequences, roughly a fifth seen once; the top ten hold less than 30%. On this clonotype itself: At one of its ends the junction is not consistent with the germline gene, which may arise from a read error.

The clonotype originates from a female donor with Graves disease. Sample: peripheral blood mononuclear cells (PBMCs), taken when the disease was refractory, from a patient treated with antithyroid drugs. This chain uses TRBV6-1 with TRBJ1-1, with a tentative D call TRBD1 (6 bases). CDR3 bases: TGTGCCAGCACGGGACATCGGCCGGTCTTT. Encoded protein: CASTGHRPVF.